This TCR beta chain came from a study of regulatory T cells in long-lasting Graves disease. The CDR3 is 15 amino acids. V lost 1 base, J lost 1 base, and 4 bases stayed unmatched. The germline V gene encodes CDR1 MGHRA and CDR2 YSYEKL. CDR3-region Arm-PCR and iRepertoire HTBI primers produced the TCR beta libraries. TCRdb analysed the multiplex PCR reads with MiXCR anew, one entry per CDR3 protein. The sample gives roughly 420,000 distinct CDR3 sequences, about 15% of which show up once; over 8.5% is in the top ten. Sample time point: newly diagnosed GD, antithyroid drugs for less than 3 months. The TCR library was made from RNA that had been extracted from PBMCs in TRIzol. This sample was also put to use in a study of T cells in Graves' hyperthyroidism and ophthalmopathy.

This material consisted of peripheral blood mononuclear cells (PBMCs), taken at new diagnosis, from a patient treated with antithyroid drugs. The sequence was collected from a young woman with Graves disease. The chain couples TRBV4-1 to TRBJ2-7, with 7 bases matching TRBD1. CDR3 sequence reads: CASSQATGASYEQYF. The CDR3 DNA follows: TGCGCCAGCAGCCAAGCCACAGGGGCATCCTACGAGCAGTACTTC.